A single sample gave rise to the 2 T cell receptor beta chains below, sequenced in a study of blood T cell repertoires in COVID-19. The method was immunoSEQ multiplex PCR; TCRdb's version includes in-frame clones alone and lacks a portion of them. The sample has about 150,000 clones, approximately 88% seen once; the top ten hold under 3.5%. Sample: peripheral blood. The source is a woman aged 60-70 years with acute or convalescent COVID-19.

The CDR3 DNA is TGTGCCAGCAGTTTTAAGAGGACGGGAGAAGCTTTCTTT. This translates into CASSFKRTGEAFF. V usage is TRBV12-3 or TRBV12-4 and J usage is TRBJ1-1; D uncertain. This CDR3 has 13 residues. Trimming removed 3 bases from V and 8 bases from J, with 13 bases in between.

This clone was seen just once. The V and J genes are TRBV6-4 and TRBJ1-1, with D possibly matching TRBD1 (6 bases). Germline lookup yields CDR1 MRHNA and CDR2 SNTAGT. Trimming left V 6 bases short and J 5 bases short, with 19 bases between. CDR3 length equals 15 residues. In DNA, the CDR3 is TGTGCCAGCAGGCCGGGTTCGGGGGGCGAGACTGAAGCTTTCTTT. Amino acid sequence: CASRPGSGGETEAFF.